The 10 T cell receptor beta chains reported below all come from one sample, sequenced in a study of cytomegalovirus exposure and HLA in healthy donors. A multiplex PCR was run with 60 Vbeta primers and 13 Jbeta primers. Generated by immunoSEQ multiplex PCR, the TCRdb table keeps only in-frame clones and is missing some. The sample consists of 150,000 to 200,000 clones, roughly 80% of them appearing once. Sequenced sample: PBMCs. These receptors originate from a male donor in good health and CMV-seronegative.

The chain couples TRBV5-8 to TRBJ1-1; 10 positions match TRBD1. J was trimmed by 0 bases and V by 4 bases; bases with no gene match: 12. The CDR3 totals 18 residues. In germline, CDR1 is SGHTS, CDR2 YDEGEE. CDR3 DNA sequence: TGTGCCAGCAGCCGCACCCGGACAGGGGGGCTTCTGAACACTGAAGCTTTCTTT. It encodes CASSRTRTGGLLNTEAFF.

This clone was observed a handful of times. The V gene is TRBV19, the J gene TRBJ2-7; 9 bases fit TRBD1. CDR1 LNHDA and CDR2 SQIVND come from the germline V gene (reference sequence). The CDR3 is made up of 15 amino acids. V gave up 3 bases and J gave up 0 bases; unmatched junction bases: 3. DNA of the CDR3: TGTGCCAGTAGTATTCGGGACAGGGACTCCTACGAGCAGTACTTC. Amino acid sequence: CASSIRDRDSYEQYF.

The CDR3 coding sequence is TGTGCCAGCAGCCGAGGGACTTCCTACGAGCAGTACTTC. It yields the protein CASSRGTSYEQYF. The rearrangement links TRBV11-2 to TRBJ2-7; a possible D gene is TRBD2 (6 bases). The V end lost 5 bases, the J end lost 1 base, and 9 bases lay between the germline ends. The CDR3 consists of 13 residues. Looked up from germline, CDR1 is SGHAT and CDR2 is FQNNGV.

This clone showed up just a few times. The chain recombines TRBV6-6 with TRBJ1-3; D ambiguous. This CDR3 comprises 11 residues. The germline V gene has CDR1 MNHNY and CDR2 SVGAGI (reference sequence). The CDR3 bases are TGTGGGGCCTTATCTGGAAACACCATATATTTT. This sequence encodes CGALSGNTIYF.

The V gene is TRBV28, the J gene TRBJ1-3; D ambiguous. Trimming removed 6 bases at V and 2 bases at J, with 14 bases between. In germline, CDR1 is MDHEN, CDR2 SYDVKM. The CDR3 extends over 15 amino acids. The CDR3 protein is CASSPPRRAGNTIYF. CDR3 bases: TGTGCCAGCAGCCCCCCGAGGAGAGCTGGAAACACCATATATTTT.

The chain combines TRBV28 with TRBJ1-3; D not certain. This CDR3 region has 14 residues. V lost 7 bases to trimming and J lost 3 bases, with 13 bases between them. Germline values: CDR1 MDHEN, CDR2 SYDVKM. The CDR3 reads CASKGPGYGNTIYF. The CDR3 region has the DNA TGTGCCAGCAAAGGTCCGGGATATGGAAACACCATATATTTT.

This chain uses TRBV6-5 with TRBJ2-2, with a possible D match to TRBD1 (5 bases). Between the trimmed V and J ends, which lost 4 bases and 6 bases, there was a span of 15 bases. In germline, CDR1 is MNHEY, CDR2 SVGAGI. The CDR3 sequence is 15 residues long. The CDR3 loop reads CASSLLVWGSGELFF. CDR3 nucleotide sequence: TGTGCCAGCAGTTTGTTGGTGTGGGGCTCCGGGGAGCTGTTTTTT.

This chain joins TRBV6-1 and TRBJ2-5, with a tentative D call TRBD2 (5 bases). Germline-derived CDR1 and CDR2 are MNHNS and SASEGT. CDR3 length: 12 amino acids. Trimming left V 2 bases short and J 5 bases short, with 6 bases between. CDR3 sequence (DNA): TGTGCCAGCAGTGAACGGGGTGAGACCCAGTACTTC. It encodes CASSERGETQYF.

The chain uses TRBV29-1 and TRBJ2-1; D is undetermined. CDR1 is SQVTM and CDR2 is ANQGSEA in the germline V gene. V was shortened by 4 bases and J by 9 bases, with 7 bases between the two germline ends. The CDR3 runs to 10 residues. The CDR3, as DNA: TGCAGCGTTGGAATAGCTGAGCAGTTCTTC. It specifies CSVGIAEQFF.

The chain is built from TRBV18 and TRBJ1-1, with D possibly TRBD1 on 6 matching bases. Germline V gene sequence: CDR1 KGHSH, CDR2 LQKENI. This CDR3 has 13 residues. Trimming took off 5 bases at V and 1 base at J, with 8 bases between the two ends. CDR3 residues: CASSAGANTEAFF. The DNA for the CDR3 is TGTGCCAGCTCAGCAGGGGCGAACACTGAAGCTTTCTTT.